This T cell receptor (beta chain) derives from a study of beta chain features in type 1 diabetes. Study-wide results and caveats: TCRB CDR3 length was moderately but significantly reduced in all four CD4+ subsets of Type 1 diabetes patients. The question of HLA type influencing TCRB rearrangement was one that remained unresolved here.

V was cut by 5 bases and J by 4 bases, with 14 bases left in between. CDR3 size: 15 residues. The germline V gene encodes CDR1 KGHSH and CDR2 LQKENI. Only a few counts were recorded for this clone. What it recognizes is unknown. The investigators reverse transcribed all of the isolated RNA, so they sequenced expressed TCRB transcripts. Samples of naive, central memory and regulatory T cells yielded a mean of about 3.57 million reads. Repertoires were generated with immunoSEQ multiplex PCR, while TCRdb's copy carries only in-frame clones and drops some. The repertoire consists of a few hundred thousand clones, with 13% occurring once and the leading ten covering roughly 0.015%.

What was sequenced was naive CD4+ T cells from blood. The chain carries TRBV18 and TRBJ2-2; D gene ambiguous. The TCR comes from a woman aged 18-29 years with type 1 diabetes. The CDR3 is CASSSVTSVTGELFF. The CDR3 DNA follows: TGTGCCAGCTCAAGCGTCACATCCGTCACCGGGGAGCTGTTTTTT.